This entry lists 18 T cell receptor beta chains sequenced from one sample in a study of cytomegalovirus exposure and HLA in healthy donors. Primers for the PCR totalled 60 Vbeta and 13 Jbeta. The repertoire was sequenced with immunoSEQ multiplex PCR; TCRdb's copy has only in-frame clones and lacks some. The sample includes roughly 140,000 clones, around 78% seen only once; the top ten take 2% to 2.5%. Material for sequencing was PBMCs. All receptors derive from a woman aged 18 to 35 in good health and CMV-seropositive.

The chain employs TRBV9 and TRBJ2-5, with 9 positions matching TRBD2. Per the germline V gene, CDR1 is SGDLS and CDR2 is YYNGEE. The CDR3 sequence is 16 residues long. The V and J ends lost 4 bases and 4 bases, in that order; junction bases with no gene match: 11. The CDR3 protein is CASSPLGTSLRETQYF. DNA of the CDR3: TGTGCCAGCAGCCCTTTAGGGACTAGCCTCAGAGAGACCCAGTACTTC.

Worth noting for this clone: The sample contains more than one DNA sequence encoding this CDR3. The rearrangement links TRBV9 to TRBJ2-1; 11 bases match TRBD2. V shed 1 base, J shed 7 bases, and the junction held 4 bases outside the gene matches. There are 15 residues in the CDR3. CDR1 is SGDLS and CDR2 is YYNGEE in the germline V gene. This CDR3 is CASSVLAGGRNEQFF. In nucleotides, the CDR3 is TGTGCCAGCAGCGTACTAGCGGGGGGACGGAATGAGCAGTTCTTC.

The sample holds one count of this clone. This chain connects TRBV9 to TRBJ2-2, with unresolved D. CDR1 and CDR2 from the germline V gene are SGDLS and YYNGEE. Trimming took off 0 bases at V and 7 bases at J, with 13 bases between the two ends. This CDR3 has 15 residues. The CDR3 region is CASSVGPRPDGELFF. CDR3 sequence (DNA): TGTGCCAGCAGCGTAGGGCCTAGACCTGACGGGGAGCTGTTTTTT.

This clone appeared a few times. V gene TRBV10-3 combines with J gene TRBJ1-1; possible D gene TRBD1, 5 bases. The CDR3 covers 15 residues. Germline V gene sequence: CDR1 ENHRY, CDR2 SYGVKD. Deletions cut 3 bases from V and 3 bases from J, with 14 bases between. The DNA for the CDR3 is TGTGCCATCAGTGAATGGGCCAGGGCGGACACTGAAGCTTTCTTT. Encoded protein: CAISEWARADTEAFF.

The CDR3 sequence: CASSLGGTGGSEQYF. CDR3 in DNA: TGCGCCAGCAGCTTGGGTGGGACAGGGGGCAGCGAGCAGTACTTC. The chain uses TRBV5-1 and TRBJ2-7, with 12 bases matching TRBD1. In germline, CDR1 is SGHRS, CDR2 YFSETQ. J lost 6 bases, V lost 0 bases, and 4 bases had no gene match. This CDR3 region has 15 residues.

On this clone itself: The conserved final phenylalanine or tryptophan is absent from the CDR3, which likely points to a read error. It is unclear where the CDR3 begins or ends on the DNA, so no DNA is shown, and the CDR3 is as TCRdb lists it. V gene TRBV11-2 combines with J gene TRBJ2-7; TRBD1 reflects the table's D call only, with no check against the DNA. The CDR3 adds up to 10 amino acids, both ends counted. The V gene's germline CDR1 is SGHAT and CDR2 FQNNGV. CDR3 protein: CASSLAPTGH.

V gene TRBV5-1 combines with J gene TRBJ2-6; D is ambiguous. CDR1 and CDR2 (germline): SGHRS, YFSETQ. This CDR3 has 17 amino acids. V lost 6 bases, J lost 0 bases, and 16 bases lay in between. This chain's CDR3 is CASMAPNFASGANVLTF. The CDR3 coding sequence is TGCGCCAGCATGGCACCCAATTTCGCCTCTGGGGCCAACGTCCTGACTTTC.

The rearrangement uses TRBV13 and TRBJ1-1; D is unresolved. V was clipped by 2 bases and J by 1 base, with 14 bases between them. From germline, CDR1 is PRHDT and CDR2 FYEKMQ (reference sequence). The CDR3 spans 16 residues. The CDR3 nucleotides read TGTGCCAGCAGCTTACGGGGTAGCGGTCGGAACACTGAAGCTTTCTTT. Translation: CASSLRGSGRNTEAFF.

The chain has TRBV5-1 and TRBJ2-3; D is possibly TRBD2 (5 bases). Deletions cut 5 bases from V and 0 bases from J, with 19 bases between. The germline CDR1 and CDR2 sequences are SGHRS and YFSETQ. The length of the CDR3 is 17 residues. The CDR3 loop reads CASRYEGTRLSTDTQYF. In nucleotides, the CDR3 is TGCGCCAGCAGGTACGAGGGCACGAGGCTCAGCACAGATACGCAGTATTTT. Full variable domain (missing parts from reference TRBV5-1 and TRBJ2-3): KAGVTQTPRYLIKTRGQQVTLSCSPISGHRSVSWYQQTPGQGLQFLFEYFSETQRNKGNFPGRFSGRQFSNSRSEMNVSTLELGDSALYLCASRYEGTRLSTDTQYFGPGTRLTVL.

This chain joins TRBV2 and TRBJ2-2; D remains unclear. Germline assignment: CDR1 SNHLY and CDR2 FYNNEI. The CDR3 is made up of 14 amino acids. The germline V and J ends were trimmed by 0 bases and 5 bases, with 7 bases remaining between them. CDR3 loop: CASSEARSTGELFF. DNA of the CDR3: TGTGCCAGCAGTGAAGCTAGATCTACCGGGGAGCTGTTTTTT.

The chain has TRBV28 and TRBJ1-1; D possibly corresponds to TRBD1 (5 bases). Germline CDR1 is MDHEN and CDR2 is SYDVKM. The CDR3 spans 15 residues. V gave up 2 bases and J gave up 0 bases, with 10 bases separating them. The CDR3 spells CASSLPTTVNTEAFF. The CDR3 DNA sequence: TGTGCCAGCAGTTTACCGACGACAGTGAACACTGAAGCTTTCTTT.

The chain has TRBV7-2 and TRBJ2-3; TRBD1 matches 10 bases. V was pared by 0 bases and J by 3 bases, with 3 bases of the junction left unmatched. The length of the CDR3 is 16 residues. CDR1 is SGHTA and CDR2 is FQGNSA in the germline V gene. CDR3 protein: CASSLAEGQGTDTQYF. The CDR3 DNA reads TGTGCCAGCAGCTTAGCGGAGGGACAGGGGACAGATACGCAGTATTTT.

The V call is TRBV18, the J call TRBJ1-1, with 7 bases lining up with TRBD1. The CDR3 length is 14 residues. J lost 1 base, V lost 5 bases, and 4 bases had no gene match. Per the germline V gene, CDR1 is KGHSH and CDR2 is LQKENI. The CDR3 is CASSIRQGNTEAFF. CDR3 in DNA: TGTGCCAGCTCAATCAGACAGGGGAACACTGAAGCTTTCTTT.

A single count supports this clone. The chain couples TRBV2 to TRBJ1-6; 8 nucleotides line up with TRBD1. V trimming: 6 bases; J trimming: 7 bases; junction bases outside the gene matches: 5. Germline CDR1 reads SNHLY; CDR2 reads FYNNEI. This CDR3 region has 14 residues. CDR3 nucleotides: TGTGCCAGCAGACAGGACAGGGACAATTCACCCCTCCACTTT. This translates into CASRQDRDNSPLHF.

This clone has a handful of counts. The chain joins TRBV6-5 to TRBJ1-1; TRBD1 is a possible D gene (5 bases). There are 16 residues in the CDR3. Trimming left V 0 bases short and J 4 bases short, with 15 bases between. CDR1 is MNHEY and CDR2 is SVGAGI in the germline V gene. Written as DNA, the CDR3 is TGTGCCAGCAGTTACTCCCGGGGGGAACTTCCCACTGAAGCTTTCTTT. As protein: CASSYSRGELPTEAFF.

The chain combines TRBV7-9 with TRBJ2-5, with D tentatively TRBD1 (6 bases). The tail of the sequence fits TRBJ2-7 better, so the J call may be wrong. The CDR3 covers 15 residues. From germline, CDR1 is SEHNR and CDR2 FQNEAQ (reference sequence). The CDR3 sequence: CASSLGEGVTYEQYF. CDR3 sequence (DNA): TGTGCCAGCAGCTTAGGCGAGGGGGTAACCTACGAGCAGTACTTC.

The CDR3 nucleotides read TGTGCCAGCAGCTTGGACACGGGGGGCCCCGGGGAGCTGTTTTTT. It encodes CASSLDTGGPGELFF. V usage is TRBV5-4 and J usage is TRBJ2-2; D might be TRBD2 (7 bases). This CDR3 contains 15 residues. Germline V gene data show CDR1 as SGHNT and CDR2 as YYREEE (reference sequence). The germline V and J ends were trimmed by 0 bases and 6 bases, with 12 bases remaining between them.

The V and J genes are TRBV7-6 and TRBJ2-5; D is unclear. The CDR3 contains 15 residues. The V end was cut by 0 bases, the J end by 3 bases, with 11 bases between. Germline V gives CDR1 SGHVS, CDR2 FNYEAQ. CDR3 protein: CASSLASTVKETQYF. DNA for the CDR3: TGTGCCAGCAGCTTAGCTAGTACAGTTAAAGAGACCCAGTACTTC.